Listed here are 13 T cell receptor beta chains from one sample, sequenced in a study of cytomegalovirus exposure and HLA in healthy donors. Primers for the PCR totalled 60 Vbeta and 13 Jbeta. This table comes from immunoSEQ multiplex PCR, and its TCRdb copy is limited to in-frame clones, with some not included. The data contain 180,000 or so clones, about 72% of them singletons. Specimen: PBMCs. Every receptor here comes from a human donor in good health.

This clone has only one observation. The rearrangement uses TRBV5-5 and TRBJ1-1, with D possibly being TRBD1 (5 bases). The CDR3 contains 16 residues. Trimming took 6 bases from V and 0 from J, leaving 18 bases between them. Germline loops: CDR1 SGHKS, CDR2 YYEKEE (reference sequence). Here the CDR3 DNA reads TGTGCCAGCAACGACCAGAACAGGTTGATGAACACTGAAGCTTTCTTT. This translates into CASNDQNRLMNTEAFF.

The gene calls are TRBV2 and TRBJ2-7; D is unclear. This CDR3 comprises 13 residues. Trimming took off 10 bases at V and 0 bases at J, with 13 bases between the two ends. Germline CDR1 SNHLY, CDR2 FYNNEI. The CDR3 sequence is CATRSMRSYEQYF. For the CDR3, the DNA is TGTGCCACCAGGTCCATGCGCTCCTACGAGCAGTACTTC. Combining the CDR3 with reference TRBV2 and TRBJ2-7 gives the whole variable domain EPEVTQTPSHQVTQMGQEVILRCVPISNHLYFYWYRQILGQKVEFLVSFYNNEISEKSEIFDDQFSVERPDGSNFTLKIRSTKLEDSAMYFCATRSMRSYEQYFGPGTRLTVT.

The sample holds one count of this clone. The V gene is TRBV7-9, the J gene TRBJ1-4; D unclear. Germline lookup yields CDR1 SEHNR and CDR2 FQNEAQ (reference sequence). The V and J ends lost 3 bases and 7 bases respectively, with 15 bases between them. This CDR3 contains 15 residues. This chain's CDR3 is CASSLRATAGEKLFF. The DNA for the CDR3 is TGTGCCAGCAGCTTGAGGGCAACAGCGGGTGAAAAACTGTTTTTT.

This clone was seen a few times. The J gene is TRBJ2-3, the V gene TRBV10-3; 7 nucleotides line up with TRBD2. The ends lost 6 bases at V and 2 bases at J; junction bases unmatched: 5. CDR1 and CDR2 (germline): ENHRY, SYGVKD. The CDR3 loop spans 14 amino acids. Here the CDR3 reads CAIRGLGNTDTQYF. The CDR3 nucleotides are TGTGCCATCAGAGGACTAGGGAACACAGATACGCAGTATTTT.

This CDR3 reads CASRETGSRMETQYF. The CDR3 coding sequence is TGTGCCAGCAGGGAAACAGGGTCCCGGATGGAGACCCAGTACTTC. The chain is built from TRBV6-1 and TRBJ2-5; possibly TRBD1 for D (6 bases). Trimming pared 6 bases from V and 5 bases from J, leaving 19 bases between. CDR3 length: 15 residues. In germline, CDR1 is MNHNS, CDR2 SASEGT.

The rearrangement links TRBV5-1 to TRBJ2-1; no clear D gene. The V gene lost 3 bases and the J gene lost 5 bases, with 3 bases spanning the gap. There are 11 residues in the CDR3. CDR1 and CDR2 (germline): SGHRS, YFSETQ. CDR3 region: CASSSNNEQFF. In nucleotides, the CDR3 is TGCGCCAGCAGCTCAAACAATGAGCAGTTCTTC. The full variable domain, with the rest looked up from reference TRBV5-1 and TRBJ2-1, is KAGVTQTPRYLIKTRGQQVTLSCSPISGHRSVSWYQQTPGQGLQFLFEYFSETQRNKGNFPGRFSGRQFSNSRSEMNVSTLELGDSALYLCASSSNNEQFFGPGTRLTVL.

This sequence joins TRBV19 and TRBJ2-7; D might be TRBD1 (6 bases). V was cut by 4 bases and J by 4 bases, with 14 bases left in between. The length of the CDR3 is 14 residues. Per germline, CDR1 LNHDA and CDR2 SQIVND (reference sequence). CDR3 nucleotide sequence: TGTGCCAGTAGTAGATCAGACAGGACATACGAGCAGTACTTC. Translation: CASSRSDRTYEQYF.

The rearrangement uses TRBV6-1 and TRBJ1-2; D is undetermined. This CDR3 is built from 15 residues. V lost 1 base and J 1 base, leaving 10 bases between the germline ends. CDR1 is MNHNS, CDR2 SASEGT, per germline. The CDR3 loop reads CASSEDRTVNYGYTF. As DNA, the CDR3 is TGTGCCAGCAGTGAAGATAGGACTGTTAACTATGGCTACACCTTC.

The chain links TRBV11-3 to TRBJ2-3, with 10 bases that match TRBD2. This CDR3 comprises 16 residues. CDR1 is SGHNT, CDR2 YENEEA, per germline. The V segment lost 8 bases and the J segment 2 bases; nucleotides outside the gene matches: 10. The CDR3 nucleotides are TGTGCCAGCGCCGGGCCTAGCGGGGGCAACACAGATACGCAGTATTTT. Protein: CASAGPSGGNTDTQYF.

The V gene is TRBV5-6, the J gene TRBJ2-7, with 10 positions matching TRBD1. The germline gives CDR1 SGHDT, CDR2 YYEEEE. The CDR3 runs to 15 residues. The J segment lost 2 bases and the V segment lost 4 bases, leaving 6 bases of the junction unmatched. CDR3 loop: CASSPGTGVTYEQYF. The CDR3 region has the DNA TGTGCCAGCAGCCCCGGGACAGGGGTTACCTACGAGCAGTACTTC.

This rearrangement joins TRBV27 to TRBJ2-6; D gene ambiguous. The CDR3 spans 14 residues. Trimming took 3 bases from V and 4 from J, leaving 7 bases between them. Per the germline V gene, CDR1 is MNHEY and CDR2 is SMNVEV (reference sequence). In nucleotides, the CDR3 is TGTGCCAGCAGTTTTGGCCCCGGGGCCAACGTCCTGACTTTC. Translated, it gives CASSFGPGANVLTF.

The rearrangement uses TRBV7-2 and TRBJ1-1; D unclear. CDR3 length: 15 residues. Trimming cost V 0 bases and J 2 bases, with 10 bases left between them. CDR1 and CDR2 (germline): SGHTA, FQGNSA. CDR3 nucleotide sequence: TGTGCCAGCAGCTTAGCTCCGGGGTTCAACACTGAAGCTTTCTTT. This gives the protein CASSLAPGFNTEAFF.

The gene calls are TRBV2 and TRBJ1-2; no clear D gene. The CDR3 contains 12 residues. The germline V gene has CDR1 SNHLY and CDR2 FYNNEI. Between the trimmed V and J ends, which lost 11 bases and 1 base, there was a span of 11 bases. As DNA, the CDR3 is TGTGCCGGAGAGACGGGTAACTATGGCTACACCTTC. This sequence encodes CAGETGNYGYTF.